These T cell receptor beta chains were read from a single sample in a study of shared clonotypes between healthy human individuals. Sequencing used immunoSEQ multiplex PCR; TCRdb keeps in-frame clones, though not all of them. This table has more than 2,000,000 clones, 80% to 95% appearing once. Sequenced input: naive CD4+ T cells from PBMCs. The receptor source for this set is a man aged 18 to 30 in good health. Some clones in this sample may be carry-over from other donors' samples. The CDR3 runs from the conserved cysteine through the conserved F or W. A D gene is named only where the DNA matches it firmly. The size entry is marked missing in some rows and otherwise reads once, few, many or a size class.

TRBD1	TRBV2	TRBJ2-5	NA	TGTGCCTTCCCCTGGGGCCGGGACAGGACTGAGGCCCAGTACTTC	CAFPWGRDRTEAQYF
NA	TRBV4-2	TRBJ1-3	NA	TGTGCCAGCAGCCAAGAGGCATTCTCTGGAAACACCATATATTTT	CASSQEAFSGNTIYF
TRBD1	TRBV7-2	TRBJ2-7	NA	TGTGCCAGCAGCTTTTACAGGGGCCCAAGCTCCTACGAGCAGTACTTC	CASSFYRGPSSYEQYF
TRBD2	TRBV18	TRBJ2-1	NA	TGTGCCAGCTCACCTCAGGCGGGAGGCTACAATGAGCAGTTCTTC	CASSPQAGGYNEQFF
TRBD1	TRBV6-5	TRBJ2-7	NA	TGTGCCAGCAAAAGGACAGGCCCCTACGAGCAGTACTTC	CASKRTGPYEQYF
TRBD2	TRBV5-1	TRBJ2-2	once	TGCGCCAGCAGCTATCTAGCGGGGTCGAACACCGGGGAGCTGTTTTTT	CASSYLAGSNTGELFF
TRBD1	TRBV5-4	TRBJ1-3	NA	TGTGCCAGCAGCCCAGGGACAGGGGCTGGAAACACCATATATTTT	CASSPGTGAGNTIYF
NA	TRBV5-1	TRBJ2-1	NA	TGCGCCAGCAGCCCCCGGACTATTTTCCCTAATGAGCAGTTCTTC	CASSPRTIFPNEQFF
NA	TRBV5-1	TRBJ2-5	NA	TGCGCCAGCAGCTTGGTACAGGGTGAGGGGGATCAAGAGACCCAGTACTTC	CASSLVQGEGDQETQYF
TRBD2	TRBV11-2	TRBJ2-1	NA	TGTGCCAGCATAAGCGGGAGGTCCGACAATGAGCAGTTCTTC	CASISGRSDNEQFF
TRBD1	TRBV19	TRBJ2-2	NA	TGTGCCAGTAGTACCCAGACAGGGCACACCGGGGAGCTGTTTTTT	CASSTQTGHTGELFF
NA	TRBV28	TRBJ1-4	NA	TGTGCCACCACAGGGACCCCAGAGGAAAAACTGTTTTTT	CATTGTPEEKLFF
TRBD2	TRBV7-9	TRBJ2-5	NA	TGTGCCAGCAGGTTAAATAGCGGGGAGACCCAGTACTTC	CASRLNSGETQYF
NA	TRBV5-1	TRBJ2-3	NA	TGCGCCAGCAGCTTGTCGAACCCCGATACGCAGTATTTT	CASSLSNPDTQYF
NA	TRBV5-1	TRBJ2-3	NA	TGCGCCAGCACCCCAGGGTCGGCCACAGATACGCAGTATTTT	CASTPGSATDTQYF
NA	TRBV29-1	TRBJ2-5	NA	TGCAGCATAGAGTCCGGAGGGTTGGAGACCCAGTACTTC	CSIESGGLETQYF